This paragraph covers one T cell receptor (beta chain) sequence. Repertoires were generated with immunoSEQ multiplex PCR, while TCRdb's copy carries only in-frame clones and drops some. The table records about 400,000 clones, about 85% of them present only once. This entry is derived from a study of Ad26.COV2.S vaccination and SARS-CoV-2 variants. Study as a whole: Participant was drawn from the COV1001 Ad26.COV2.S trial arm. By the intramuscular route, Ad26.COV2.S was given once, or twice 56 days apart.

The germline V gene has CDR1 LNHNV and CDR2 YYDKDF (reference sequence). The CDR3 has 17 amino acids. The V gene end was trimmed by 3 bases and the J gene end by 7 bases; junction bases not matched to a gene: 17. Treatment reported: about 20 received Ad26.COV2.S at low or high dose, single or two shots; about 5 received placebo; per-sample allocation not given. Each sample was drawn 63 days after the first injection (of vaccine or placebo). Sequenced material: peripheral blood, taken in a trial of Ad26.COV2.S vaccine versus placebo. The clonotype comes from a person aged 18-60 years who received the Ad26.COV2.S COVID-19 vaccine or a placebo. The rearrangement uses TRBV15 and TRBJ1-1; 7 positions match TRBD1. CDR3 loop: CATSRFVNTGDGHEAFF. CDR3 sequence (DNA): TGTGCCACCAGCAGGTTCGTAAATACAGGGGACGGTCATGAAGCTTTCTTT.